This T cell receptor (beta chain) is drawn from a study of T cell repertoires in cytomegalovirus infection. Notes on the study in general: In two of eight donors, the top clonotype was HLA-C-restricted CMV-specific.

CDR3 length: 14 amino acids. CDR1 is SEHNR, CDR2 FQNEAQ, per germline (reference sequence). Trimming took 3 bases from V and 2 from J, leaving 8 bases between them. This clonotype was seen many times. Antigen specificity is unknown. TCRdb reprocessed the reads via MiXCR and lists one record per CDR3 protein. The profile covers approximately 730,000 distinct CDR3 sequences, with 25% to 35% appearing a single time and roughly 14% taken by the ten largest. The receptor's source is a human donor in good health (CMV status not recorded). Some clones in this sample may be carry-over from other donors' samples. Material: cultured CD8+ T cells from PBMCs, obtained from culture after CMV antigen stimulation. J is TRBJ2-1 and V is TRBV7-9; D gene ambiguous. The CDR3 DNA sequence: TGTGCCAGCAGCTTGGAACGTCCCTACAATGAGCAGTTCTTC. It encodes CASSLERPYNEQFF.